The sequence of this TCR delta chain was determined in a study of γδ T cells in repeated Plasmodium falciparum infection (dated by TCRdb to about 2021). Study-wide context: The natural-infection arm enrolled Malian children exposed to intense seasonal malaria transmission and compared the Malian children with Australian children matched for age and gender. Four controlled human malaria infections were administered to five malaria-naive U.S. adults over about 630 days by bites from P. falciparum NF54-infected Anopheles stephensi mosquitoes. Samples from controlled-infection subjects were taken at baseline, right before selected infections, and 21 days after each infection. The gammadelta TCR repertoires from Mali were analysed in two ways: cross-sectionally during periods with no transmission, and longitudinally across episodes of acute febrile malaria. The study examined how repeated Plasmodium falciparum infection shapes the human gammadelta T cell repertoire, using natural infection in Mali and controlled human malaria infection. The research as a whole found: The Malian cohort came from a small rural village of predominantly one ethnic group, limiting generalizability. Vgamma9/Vdelta2+ TCR repertoires showed a highly stable polyclonal repertoire over time and infection, with many inter-individual overlapping TCRgamma sequences. Because the controlled-infection cohort was small, analysis of inter-individual variability in gammadelta T cell responses was limited. Vdelta2-negative gammadelta TCR repertoires from Malian children appeared more clonally expanded, less diverse and less shared than those of Australian children. Repeated controlled infections appeared to drive waves of new clonotype selection in Vdelta2-negative, largely Vdelta1+, gammadelta TCR repertoires.

From a lookup of the germline V gene, CDR1 and CDR2 are TSWWSYY and QGS. Spanning cysteine to phenylalanine, the CDR3 consists of 20 amino acids. Only the CDR3 part of the read is kept: 60 bases, read in frame from the first base. Library preparation used multiplex PCR. The reads were generated on an Illumina MiSeq. Each sorted gammadelta T cell sample was sequenced for both the TCR gamma (TRG) and TCR delta (TRD) chains. The authors' analysis ran thus. Clonotype tree plots, accumulated frequency of the top 20 clonotypes, diversity index (DI) and D75 metrics were included in the repertoire analyses. TCRdb called clones anew from the public reads via CATT; matching DNA rows were later pooled. The V and J calls were not made by the authors but by TCRdb's processing. This sample comprises tens of thousands of delta-chain clones, approximately 1% of them detected only once. 9.6% of the sample is held by the ten biggest clonotypes.

To note about this clone: Its antigen has not been determined. TCRdb's protein, taken from a much larger clone, differs from this DNA's translation at residue 17, likely owing to a read error; the protein displayed comes from the DNA.

For bulk TCR repertoire analysis, Vgamma9/Vdelta2+ and Vdelta2-negative gammadelta T cell populations were isolated by flow sorting from peripheral blood mononuclear cells. Recombination joined TRDV1 with TRDJ1; the D gene is unclear. As TCRdb names no J gene, one was assigned here on the basis of a DNA match to germline. This sequence originates from a pool of human donors (malaria-infected and uninfected, not separated). Sequencing input: gamma-delta T cells from blood. The CDR3 amino acid sequence is: CALGELGPYGNGHQADRLIF. The DNA sequence is given as TGTGCTCTTGGGGAACTAGGGCCCTATGGCAATGGCCACCAAGCCGATAGACTCATCTTT.